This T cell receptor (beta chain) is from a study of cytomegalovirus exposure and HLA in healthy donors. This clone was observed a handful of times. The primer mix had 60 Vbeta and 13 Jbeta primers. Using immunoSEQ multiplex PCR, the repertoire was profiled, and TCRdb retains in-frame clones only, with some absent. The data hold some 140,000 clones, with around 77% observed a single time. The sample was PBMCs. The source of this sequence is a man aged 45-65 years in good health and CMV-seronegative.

CDR3: CASCLALNTGELFF. The CDR3 nucleotides read TGTGCCAGCTGTTTAGCCCTGAACACCGGGGAGCTGTTTTTT. The rearrangement uses TRBV5-6 and TRBJ2-2; D remains unclear. V lost 7 bases to trimming and J lost 1 base, with 11 bases between them. CDR1 is SGHDT, CDR2 YYEEEE, per germline. The CDR3 extends over 14 amino acids.